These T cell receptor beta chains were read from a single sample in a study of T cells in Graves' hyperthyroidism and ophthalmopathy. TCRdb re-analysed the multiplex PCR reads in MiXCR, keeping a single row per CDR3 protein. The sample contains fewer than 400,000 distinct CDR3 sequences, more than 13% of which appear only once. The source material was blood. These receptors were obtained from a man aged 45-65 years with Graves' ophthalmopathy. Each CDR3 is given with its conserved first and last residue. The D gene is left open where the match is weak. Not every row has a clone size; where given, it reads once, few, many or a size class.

TGTGCCAGTAGTATCTCGAGGTCTGGCTACACCTTC | CASSISRSGYTF | TRBV19 | . | TRBJ1-2 | . | 12
TGCAGCGTAGGTTCAGGGGTGGCTCAGCCCCAGCATTTT | CSVGSGVAQPQHF | TRBV29-1 | . | TRBJ1-5 | . | 13
TGTGCCGCCGGCCCCTACAATGAGCAGTTCTTC | CAAGPYNEQFF | TRBV10-3 | few | TRBJ2-1 | . | 11
TGCAGCGTTAGGTCCGGGGACGGTGAAGCTTTCTTT | CSVRSGDGEAFF | TRBV29-1 | many | TRBJ1-1 | . | 12
TGCAGTGCGAAGGACACCTACAATGAGCAGTTCTTC | CSAKDTYNEQFF | TRBV20-1 | many | TRBJ2-1 | . | 12
TGTGCCAGCAGCGTAGGTTCAGATACGCAGTATTTT | CASSVGSDTQYF | TRBV9 | . | TRBJ2-3 | . | 12
TGTGCCAGCATCCCTGGTCCGGGACAGCCCTCGACCGAGCAGTACTTC | CASIPGPGQPSTEQYF | TRBV28 | many | TRBJ2-7 | TRBD1 | 16
TGTGCCAGCAGTGAAGCTTTGGTATCAGGGGCCAGCTCCTACGAGCAGTACTTC | CASSEALVSGASSYEQYF | TRBV2 | many | TRBJ2-7 | . | 18
TGTGCCAGTAGTGGGACTAGCGGGAGTCAGCAGTACTTC | CASSGTSGSQQYF | TRBV19 | many | TRBJ2-7 | TRBD2 | 13
TGTGCCAGCAGCCGTGCTACCTACGAGCAGTACTTC | CASSRATYEQYF | TRBV5-6 | many | TRBJ2-7 | . | 12
TGTGCCAGCAGCCAAGAATACAGGGGGGAGACCCAGTACTTC | CASSQEYRGETQYF | TRBV11-1 | few | TRBJ2-5 | TRBD1 | 14
TGTGCCAGCAGACACACGGCTCAGCCCCAGCATTTT | CASRHTAQPQHF | TRBV28 | many | TRBJ1-5 | . | 12
TGTGCCAGCAGCCGCATAGCGGGAGGTCCTGGCAACAATGAGCAGTTCTTC | CASSRIAGGPGNNEQFF | TRBV9 | . | TRBJ2-1 | TRBD2 | 17
TGTGCCAGCAGTGGGACAAGGGTCACCGGGGAGCTGTTTTTT | CASSGTRVTGELFF | TRBV6-1 | many | TRBJ2-2 | . | 14
TGTGCCAGCAGTACCGTGCCCGAAGATGGCTACACCTTC | CASSTVPEDGYTF | TRBV27 | . | TRBJ1-2 | . | 13
TGTGCCAGCAGCTCCATGCGTAGGGGGCTCGTCGGGGAGCTGTTTTTT | CASSSMRRGLVGELFF | TRBV11-2 | many | TRBJ2-2 | TRBD1 | 16
TGTGCCAGCAGCCCAGGCAGTGCGCAAGAGACCCAGTACTTC | CASSPGSAQETQYF | TRBV12-3/TRBV12-4 | many | TRBJ2-5 | . | 14
TGTGCCAGCAGTTCCGGACTAAACACCGGGGAGCTGTTTTTT | CASSSGLNTGELFF | TRBV5-5 | many | TRBJ2-2 | . | 14